The 27 T cell receptor beta chains given below trace back to one sample, sequenced in a study of T-cell memory formation after mild COVID-19. Each CDR3 protein gets one entry after TCRdb re-called the 5' RACE reads with MiXCR. Of about 200,000 distinct CDR3 sequences in the sample, roughly 10% were seen once. Sequenced: PBMCs or a T cell subset sorted from them (not recorded which). These receptors all come from a man younger than 30 who had mild COVID-19 (a few samples of this study predate the infection). Cell type and time point are not known.

The chain combines TRBV4-3 with TRBJ2-5, with D perhaps TRBD2 (6 bases). This CDR3 has 14 residues. V was shortened by 0 bases and J by 5 bases, with 10 bases between the two germline ends. Germline CDR1 reads LGHNA; CDR2 reads YSLEER. CDR3: CASSQDRGLETQYF. CDR3 nucleotides: TGCGCCAGCAGCCAAGATCGGGGGTTGGAGACCCAGTACTTC.

This clonotype was counted only a few times. The chain employs TRBV12-3 or TRBV12-4 and TRBJ1-5, with 10 nucleotides matching TRBD1. The CDR3 totals 15 residues. After removal of 3 bases from V and 6 bases from J, the junction contained 5 bases not matched to a gene. CDR3 protein: CASSFRTGGGQPQHF. The CDR3 coding sequence is TGTGCCAGCAGTTTCCGGACAGGGGGTGGTCAGCCCCAGCATTTT.

This sequence joins TRBV10-2 and TRBJ2-7; 10 bases are a match to TRBD1. There are 15 residues in the CDR3. In germline, CDR1 is WSHSY, CDR2 SAAADI. J gave up 9 bases and V 0 bases, and 8 bases lay outside the gene matches. CDR3 coding DNA: TGCGCCAGCAGTGAGTCCGCGACAGGGGGCGCGCGGCAGTACTTC. Residues: CASSESATGGARQYF.

This clonotype was seen many times. This sequence joins TRBV14 and TRBJ1-1; D call uncertain. With 3 bases removed from V and 3 bases from J, the gap between germline ends came to 11 bases. The V gene's germline CDR1 is SGHDN and CDR2 FVKESK. The CDR3 runs 14 residues. CDR3 bases: TGTGCCAGCAGCCATCTGGGAAGGGACACTGAAGCTTTCTTT. Its protein is CASSHLGRDTEAFF.

This clonotype was seen ten or more times. Here the CDR3 DNA reads TGCGCCAGCAGCTTGGTGGGGAACACCGGGGAGCTGTTTTTT. It specifies CASSLVGNTGELFF. The rearrangement joins TRBV5-1 to TRBJ2-2; D not certain. The germline V gene encodes CDR1 SGHRS and CDR2 YFSETQ. Trimming left V 0 bases short and J 1 base short, with 4 bases between. The CDR3 loop spans 14 amino acids. The variable domain in full, completed from reference TRBV5-1 and TRBJ2-2, reads KAGVTQTPRYLIKTRGQQVTLSCSPISGHRSVSWYQQTPGQGLQFLFEYFSETQRNKGNFPGRFSGRQFSNSRSEMNVSTLELGDSALYLCASSLVGNTGELFFGEGSRLTVL.

This clonotype was counted many times. The chain uses TRBV4-3 and TRBJ2-3; a weak D match, TRBD2 (5 bases). The V gene lost 4 bases and the J gene lost 8 bases, with 13 bases spanning the gap. From germline, CDR1 is LGHNA and CDR2 YSLEER. This CDR3 is built from 13 residues. CDR3 in amino acids: CASSPAGAGTQYF. As DNA, the CDR3 is TGCGCCAGCAGCCCAGCAGGCGCGGGTACGCAGTATTTT.

This clonotype has just a few counts. V usage is TRBV7-2 and J usage is TRBJ1-6, with 9 bases fitting TRBD1. Germline lookup yields CDR1 SGHTA and CDR2 FQGNSA. The length of the CDR3 is 17 residues. Trimming cost V 5 bases and J 9 bases; bases outside gene matches: 14. CDR3 region: CASSPFPGQGMGSPLHF. The CDR3 coding sequence is TGTGCCAGCAGCCCCTTCCCGGGACAGGGAATGGGTTCACCCCTCCACTTT.

This clonotype came up a few times. This chain joins TRBV12-3 or TRBV12-4 and TRBJ1-1; D is undetermined. The CDR3 loop spans 14 amino acids. V dropped 3 bases and J dropped 4 bases, with 12 bases sitting between them. The CDR3 here is CASSLQEVTTEAFF. As DNA, the CDR3 is TGTGCCAGCAGTTTGCAAGAGGTAACCACTGAAGCTTTCTTT.

At least ten counts were recorded for this clonotype. The chain is built from TRBV3-1 and TRBJ2-5; 10 bases align to TRBD1. CDR1 and CDR2 (germline): LGHDT, YNNKEL (reference sequence). This CDR3 region has 19 residues. Trimming took 3 bases from V and 5 from J; bases not matched to a gene: 18. The CDR3 sequence: CASSQPRQGAAGRKETQYF. DNA for the CDR3: TGTGCCAGCAGCCAGCCTAGACAGGGGGCGGCAGGCAGGAAGGAGACCCAGTACTTC.

The J gene is TRBJ1-6, the V gene TRBV5-1; D gene uncertain. CDR1 and CDR2 (germline): SGHRS, YFSETQ. Trimming removed 5 bases from V and 8 bases from J, with 2 bases in between. The CDR3 has 10 residues. CDR3 bases: TGCGCCAGCAGAGATTCACCCCTCCACTTT. Its translation: CASRDSPLHF.

This clonotype appeared many times. V gene TRBV7-9 combines with J gene TRBJ2-7; D is unclear. Germline assignment: CDR1 SEHNR and CDR2 FQNEAQ (reference sequence). Trimming cost V 1 base and J 0 bases, with 19 bases left between them. This CDR3 has 18 residues. The CDR3 reads CASSLEPALARSSYEQYF. The CDR3 DNA sequence: TGTGCCAGCAGCTTAGAACCCGCCCTGGCGCGGAGCTCCTACGAGCAGTACTTC.

The rearrangement uses TRBV7-3 and TRBJ2-1; 8 nucleotides agree with TRBD2. With 4 bases clipped from V and 8 bases from J, the junction kept 4 bases outside the gene matches. This CDR3 is 13 amino acids long. The germline CDR1 and CDR2 sequences are SGHTA and FQGTGA. CDR3 nucleotide sequence: TGTGCCAGCAGCTCCGGGGGGGGAGATGAGCAGTTCTTC. It codes for CASSSGGGDEQFF.

This clonotype was seen a few times. The V and J genes are TRBV7-6 and TRBJ2-3, with TRBD1 as a possible D gene (5 bases). V lost 3 bases and J lost 2, with 15 bases in between. The CDR3 runs to 16 residues. Germline CDR1 and CDR2: SGHVS and FNYEAQ. The CDR3 nucleotides read TGTGCCAGCAGCTTGCGCCGAAGGGGCATCACAGATACGCAGTATTTT. Translation: CASSLRRRGITDTQYF.

This clonotype came up a few times. This sequence joins TRBV5-1 and TRBJ1-6, with D perhaps TRBD1 (5 bases). This CDR3 is 15 amino acids long. Germline V gene sequence: CDR1 SGHRS, CDR2 YFSETQ. V lost 0 bases and J lost 9, with 13 bases in between. The CDR3 nucleotides read TGCGCCAGCAGCTTGGTTGGGGGAGGAGGTTCACCCCTCCACTTT. This translates into CASSLVGGGGSPLHF.

CDR3 in DNA: TGTGCCAGCAGCCTTCGGCCACAGGGGCGACCGTTGAAAGCTTTCTTT. It codes for CASSLRPQGRPLKAFF. The rearrangement links TRBV11-2 to TRBJ1-1; 7 bases fit TRBD1. V gave up 5 bases and J gave up 9 bases; unmatched junction bases: 18. The germline V gene encodes CDR1 SGHAT and CDR2 FQNNGV. CDR3 length equals 16 residues.

In the case of this clonotype: Germline and junction disagree at one end, which may indicate a read error. The rearrangement links TRBV4-2 to TRBJ2-7; D possibly corresponds to TRBD2 (5 bases). The CDR3 runs 15 residues. The germline V gene has CDR1 LGHNA and CDR2 YNFKEQ. DNA for the CDR3: TGTGCCAGCAGCCAAGATCCTAGCAGTTCCTTCGAGCAGTACTTC. Protein product: CASSQDPSSSFEQYF.

At least ten counts were recorded for this clonotype. The chain joins TRBV5-1 to TRBJ2-3; D is unclear. Germline CDR1 and CDR2: SGHRS and YFSETQ. V was shortened by 4 bases and J by 3 bases, with 15 bases between the two germline ends. The CDR3 contains 15 residues. The CDR3 spells CASSLGPTETDTQYF. The DNA for the CDR3 is TGCGCCAGCAGCCTAGGCCCAACCGAAACAGATACGCAGTATTTT. Variable domain in full (rest from reference TRBV5-1 and TRBJ2-3): KAGVTQTPRYLIKTRGQQVTLSCSPISGHRSVSWYQQTPGQGLQFLFEYFSETQRNKGNFPGRFSGRQFSNSRSEMNVSTLELGDSALYLCASSLGPTETDTQYFGPGTRLTVL.

This clonotype came up many times. The rearrangement links TRBV6-2 or TRBV6-3 to TRBJ2-7; 7 bases are shared with TRBD1. The ends lost 6 bases at V and 3 bases at J; junction bases unmatched: 11. CDR3 length equals 15 residues. The V gene's germline CDR1 is MNHEY and CDR2 SVGEGT. CDR3 loop: CASSFDRVRYYEQYV. CDR3 DNA sequence: TGTGCCAGCAGCTTCGACAGGGTCCGATACTACGAGCAGTACGTC.

This rearrangement joins TRBV12-3 or TRBV12-4 to TRBJ2-1; 7 bases line up with TRBD2. With V trimmed by 6 bases and J by 4 bases, 18 bases remained unmatched. This CDR3 contains 18 residues. CDR3 nucleotide sequence: TGTGCCAGCAGGCCGTCTCGGGGGAGGGGTATACCATACAATGAGCAGTTCTTC. It yields the protein CASRPSRGRGIPYNEQFF.

The chain combines TRBV18 with TRBJ1-1, with 7 bases matching TRBD1. Germline V gives CDR1 KGHSH, CDR2 LQKENI. This CDR3 region has 14 residues. J gave up 1 base and V 4 bases, and 3 bases lay outside the gene matches. The CDR3 here is CASSRDSGNTEAFF. In DNA, the CDR3 is TGTGCCAGCTCACGGGACAGTGGGAACACTGAAGCTTTCTTT.

V and J are TRBV24-1 and TRBJ2-3, with 9 nucleotides matching TRBD1. The CDR3 sequence is 14 residues long. Trimming cost V 4 bases and J 6 bases; bases outside gene matches: 4. The germline V gene encodes CDR1 KGHDR and CDR2 SFDVKD. In DNA, the CDR3 is TGTGCCACCAGTGACCCCACAGGGGGCGATACGCAGTATTTT. It yields the protein CATSDPTGGDTQYF.

This clonotype occurred a few times. This rearrangement joins TRBV7-2 to TRBJ2-5; no firm D call. The V gene's germline CDR1 is SGHTA and CDR2 FQGNSA. Trimming shortened V by 1 base and J by 3 bases, and 6 bases separated the two germline ends. This CDR3 has 13 residues. The CDR3 reads CASSLVRKETQYF. CDR3 sequence (DNA): TGTGCCAGCAGCTTAGTAAGGAAAGAGACCCAGTACTTC.

This clonotype has just a few counts. This chain links TRBV4-3 with TRBJ2-3; the D gene is possibly TRBD2 (6 bases). Germline CDR1 LGHNA, CDR2 YSLEER. Trimming took off 2 bases at V and 2 bases at J, with 23 bases between the two ends. The CDR3 covers 19 residues. The chain's CDR3 is CASSQSPVAGGSYTDTQYF. Here the CDR3 DNA reads TGCGCCAGCAGCCAATCCCCGGTTGCCGGGGGAAGCTACACAGATACGCAGTATTTT.

This clonotype was seen only a few times. The V gene is TRBV5-6, the J gene TRBJ2-3; 8 positions match TRBD2. V shed 2 bases, J shed 2 bases, and the junction held 1 base outside the gene matches. The CDR3 has 14 residues. CDR1 is SGHDT and CDR2 is YYEEEE in the germline V gene. The CDR3 loop reads CASSFGGVTDTQYF. DNA for the CDR3: TGTGCCAGCAGCTTCGGGGGGGTCACAGATACGCAGTATTTT.

The chain joins TRBV3-2 to TRBJ2-1; the table's D call TRBD1 went unverified against the DNA. TRBV3-2 is shown as a pseudogene. The CDR3 extends over 17 amino acids. As DNA, the CDR3 is TGTGCCAGCAGCCCTAACAGGGGGGGGTGCTTCTACAATGAGCAGTTCTTC. Translated: CASSPNRGGCFYNEQFF.

The V gene is TRBV5-1, the J gene TRBJ2-1, with 12 bases lining up with TRBD2. CDR1 and CDR2 (germline): SGHRS, YFSETQ. The V segment lost 3 bases and the J segment 7 bases; nucleotides outside the gene matches: 5. The CDR3 contains 15 residues. CDR3 loop: CASSSSGGVINEQFF. Written as DNA, the CDR3 is TGCGCCAGCAGCTCTAGCGGGGGGGTTATTAATGAGCAGTTCTTC.

This clonotype was counted many times. The J gene is TRBJ2-2, the V gene TRBV5-5; 8 positions agree with TRBD1. From germline, CDR1 is SGHKS and CDR2 YYEKEE (reference sequence). This CDR3 comprises 16 residues. With 4 bases clipped from V and 6 bases from J, the junction kept 11 bases outside the gene matches. The DNA for the CDR3 is TGTGCCAGCAGCCACCCCCGGTCAGGGGGCCCCGGGGAGCTGTTTTTT. Protein sequence: CASSHPRSGGPGELFF. The entire variable domain, with the rest obtained from reference TRBV5-5 and TRBJ2-2, is as follows: DAGVTQSPTHLIKTRGQQVTLRCSPISGHKSVSWYQQVLGQGPQFIFQYYEKEERGRGNFPDRFSARQFPNYSSELNVNALLLGDSALYLCASSHPRSGGPGELFFGEGSRLTVL.